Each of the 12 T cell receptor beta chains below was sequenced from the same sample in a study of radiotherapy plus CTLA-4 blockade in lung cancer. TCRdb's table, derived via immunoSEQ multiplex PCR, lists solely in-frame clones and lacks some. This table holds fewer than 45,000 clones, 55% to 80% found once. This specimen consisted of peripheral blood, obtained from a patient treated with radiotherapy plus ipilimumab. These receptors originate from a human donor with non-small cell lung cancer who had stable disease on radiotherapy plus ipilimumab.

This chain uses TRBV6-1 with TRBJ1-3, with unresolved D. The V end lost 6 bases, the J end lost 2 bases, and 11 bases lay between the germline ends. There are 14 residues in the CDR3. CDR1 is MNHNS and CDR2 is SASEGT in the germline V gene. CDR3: CASSADWAGNTIYF. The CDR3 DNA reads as TGTGCCAGCAGCGCCGACTGGGCTGGAAACACCATATATTTT.

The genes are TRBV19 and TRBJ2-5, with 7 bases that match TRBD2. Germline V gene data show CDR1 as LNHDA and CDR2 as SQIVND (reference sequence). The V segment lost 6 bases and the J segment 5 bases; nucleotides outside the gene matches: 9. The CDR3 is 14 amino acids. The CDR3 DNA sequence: TGTGCCAGTAGGGGAGGGGTAAGCCGGGAGACCCAGTACTTC. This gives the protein CASRGGVSRETQYF.

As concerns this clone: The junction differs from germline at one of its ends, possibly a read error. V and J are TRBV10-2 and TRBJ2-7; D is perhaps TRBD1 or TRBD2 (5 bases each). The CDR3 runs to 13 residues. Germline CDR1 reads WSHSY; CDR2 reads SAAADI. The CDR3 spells CASTEGPNYEQYF. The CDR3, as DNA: TGCGCCAGCACTGAGGGGCCCAACTACGAGCAGTACTTC.

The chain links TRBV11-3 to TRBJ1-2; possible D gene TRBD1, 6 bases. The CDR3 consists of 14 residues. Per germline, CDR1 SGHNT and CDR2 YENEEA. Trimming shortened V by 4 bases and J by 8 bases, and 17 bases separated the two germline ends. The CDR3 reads CASSSQQGVLGYTF. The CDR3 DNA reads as TGTGCCAGCAGCTCCCAACAGGGCGTTTTAGGCTACACCTTC.

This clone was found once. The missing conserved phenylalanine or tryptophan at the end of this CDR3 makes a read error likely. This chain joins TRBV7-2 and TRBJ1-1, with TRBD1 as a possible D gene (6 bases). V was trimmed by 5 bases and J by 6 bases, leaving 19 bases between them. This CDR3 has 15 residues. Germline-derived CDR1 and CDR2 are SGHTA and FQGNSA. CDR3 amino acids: CASSIIQGYSAEAFL. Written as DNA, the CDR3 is TGTGCCAGCAGCATAATACAGGGTTATTCCGCTGAAGCTTTCCTT.

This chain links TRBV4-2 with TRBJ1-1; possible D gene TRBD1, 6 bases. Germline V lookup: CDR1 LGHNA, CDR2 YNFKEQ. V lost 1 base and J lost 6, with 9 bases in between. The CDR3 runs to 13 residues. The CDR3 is CASSQVAGAEAFF. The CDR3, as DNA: TGTGCCAGCAGCCAAGTTGCAGGGGCTGAAGCTTTCTTT.

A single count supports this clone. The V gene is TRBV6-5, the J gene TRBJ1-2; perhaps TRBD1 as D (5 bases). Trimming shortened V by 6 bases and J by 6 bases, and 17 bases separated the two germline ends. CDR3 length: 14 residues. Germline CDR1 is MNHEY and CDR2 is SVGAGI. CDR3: CASSPHYTQDGYTF. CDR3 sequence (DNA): TGTGCCAGCAGCCCTCACTACACACAGGATGGCTACACCTTC.

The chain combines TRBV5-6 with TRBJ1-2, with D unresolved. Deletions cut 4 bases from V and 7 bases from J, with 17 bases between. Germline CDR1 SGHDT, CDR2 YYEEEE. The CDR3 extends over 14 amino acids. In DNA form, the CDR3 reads TGTGCCAGCAGCCCCGACATGCTGGTCGGTGGCTACACCTTC. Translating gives CASSPDMLVGGYTF.

The CDR3 protein is CSVEKDRGRETQYF. The CDR3 bases are TGCAGCGTTGAAAAAGACAGGGGGCGAGAGACCCAGTACTTC. The chain couples TRBV29-1 to TRBJ2-5; 10 bases line up with TRBD1. Trimming cost V 2 bases and J 4 bases; bases outside gene matches: 4. Germline CDR1 reads SQVTM; CDR2 reads ANQGSEA. The CDR3 runs to 14 residues.

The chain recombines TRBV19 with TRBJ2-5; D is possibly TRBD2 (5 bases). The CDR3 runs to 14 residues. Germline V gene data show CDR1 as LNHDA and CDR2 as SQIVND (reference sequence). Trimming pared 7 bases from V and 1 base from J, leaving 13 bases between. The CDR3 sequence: CASNDRDFQETQYF. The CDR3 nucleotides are TGTGCCAGTAACGATCGGGATTTCCAAGAGACCCAGTACTTC. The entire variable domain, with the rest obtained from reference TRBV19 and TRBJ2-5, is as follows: DGGITQSPKYLFRKEGQNVTLSCEQNLNHDAMYWYRQDPGQGLRLIYYSQIVNDFQKGDIAEGYSVSREKKESFPLTVTSAQKNPTAFYLCASNDRDFQETQYFGPGTRLLVL.

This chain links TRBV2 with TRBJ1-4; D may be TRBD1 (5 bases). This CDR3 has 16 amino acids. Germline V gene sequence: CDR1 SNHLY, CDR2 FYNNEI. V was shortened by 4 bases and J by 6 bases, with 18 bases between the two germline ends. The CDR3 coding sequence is TGTGCCAGCAGTGTCGGTCGGGGGTGGGAGGATGAAAAACTGTTTTTT. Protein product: CASSVGRGWEDEKLFF.

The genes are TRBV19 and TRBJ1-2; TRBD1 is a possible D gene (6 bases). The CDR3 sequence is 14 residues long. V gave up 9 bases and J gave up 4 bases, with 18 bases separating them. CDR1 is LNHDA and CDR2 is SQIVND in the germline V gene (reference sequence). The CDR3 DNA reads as TGTGCCAGCGCTCGGGGGGGCAGCATCTATGGCTACACCTTC. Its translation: CASARGGSIYGYTF.